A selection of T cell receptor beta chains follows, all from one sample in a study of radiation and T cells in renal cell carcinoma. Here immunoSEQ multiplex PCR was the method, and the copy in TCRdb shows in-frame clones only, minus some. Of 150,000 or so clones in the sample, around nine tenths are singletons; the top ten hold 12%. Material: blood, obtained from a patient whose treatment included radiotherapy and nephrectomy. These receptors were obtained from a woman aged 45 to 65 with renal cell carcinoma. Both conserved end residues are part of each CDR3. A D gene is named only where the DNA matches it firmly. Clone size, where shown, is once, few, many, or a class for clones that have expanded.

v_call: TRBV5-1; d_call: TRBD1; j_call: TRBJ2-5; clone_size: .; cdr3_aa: CASSPGTVSQETQYF; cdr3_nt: TGCGCCAGCAGCCCTGGGACAGTAAGCCAAGAGACCCAGTACTTC
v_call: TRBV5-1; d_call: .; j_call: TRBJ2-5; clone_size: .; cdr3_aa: CASSLTGIQETQYF; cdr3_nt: TGCGCCAGCAGCTTAACAGGGATACAAGAGACCCAGTACTTC
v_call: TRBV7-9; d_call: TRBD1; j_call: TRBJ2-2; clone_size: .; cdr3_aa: CASSVFPYRGLDTGELFF; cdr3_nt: TGTGCCAGCAGCGTGTTCCCCTACAGGGGGTTGGACACCGGGGAGCTGTTTTTT
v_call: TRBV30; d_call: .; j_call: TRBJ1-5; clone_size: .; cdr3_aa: CAWSARGTGPQHF; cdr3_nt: TGTGCCTGGAGTGCCAGGGGAACGGGGCCCCAGCATTTT
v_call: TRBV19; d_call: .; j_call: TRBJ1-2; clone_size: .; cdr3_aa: CASSIGENYGYTF; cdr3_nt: TGTGCCAGTAGTATAGGGGAGAACTATGGCTACACCTTC
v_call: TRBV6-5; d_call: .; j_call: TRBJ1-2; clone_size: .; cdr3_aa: CASSPGTHGYTF; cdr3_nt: TGTGCCAGCAGTCCCGGGACACACGGCTACACCTTC
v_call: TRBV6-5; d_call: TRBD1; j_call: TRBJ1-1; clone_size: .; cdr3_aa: CASSYEDRVNTEAFF; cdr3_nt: TGTGCCAGCAGTTACGAGGACAGGGTGAACACTGAAGCTTTCTTT
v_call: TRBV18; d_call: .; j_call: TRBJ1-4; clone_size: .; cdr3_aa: CASSPKDGGGEKLFF; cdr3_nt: TGTGCCAGCTCACCAAAGGACGGAGGAGGGGAAAAACTGTTTTTT
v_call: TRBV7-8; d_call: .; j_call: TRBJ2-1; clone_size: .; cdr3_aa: CASSATENNEQFF; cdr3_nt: TGTGCCAGCAGCGCGACAGAAAACAATGAGCAGTTCTTC
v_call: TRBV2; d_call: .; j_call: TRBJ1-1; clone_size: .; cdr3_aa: CASRVTGTVNTEAFF; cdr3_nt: TGTGCCAGCAGGGTTACCGGGACGGTGAACACTGAAGCTTTCTTT
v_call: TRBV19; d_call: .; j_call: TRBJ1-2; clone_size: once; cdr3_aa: CASSLGEYGYTF; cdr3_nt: TGTGCCAGTAGTCTAGGGGAGTATGGCTACACCTTC
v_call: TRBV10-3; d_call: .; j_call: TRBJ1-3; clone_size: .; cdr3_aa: CAIRQPSGNTIYF; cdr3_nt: TGTGCCATCAGACAGCCCTCTGGAAACACCATATATTTT
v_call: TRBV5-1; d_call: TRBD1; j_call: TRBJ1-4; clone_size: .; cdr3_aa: CASSRGSQGATNEKLFF; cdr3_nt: TGCGCCAGCAGCCGAGGTTCACAGGGGGCAACTAATGAAAAACTGTTTTTT
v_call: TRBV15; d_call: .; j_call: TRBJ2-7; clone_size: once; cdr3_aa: CATRDSPFNEQYF; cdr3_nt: TGTGCCACCAGGGACAGTCCCTTTAACGAGCAGTACTTC